This T cell receptor beta chain appears in the sequencing data of a study of T cell repertoires in ileal Crohn's disease. Study overall: Operated complications were stricturing disease (roughly 60%) and penetrating disease (roughly 39%). Broader study findings: Compared with CD4 T cells, sorted CD8 cells carried more expanded clones.

Each sample's TCRB immunosequencing used about 470 nanograms of biopsy DNA. Clones were sequenced by immunoSEQ multiplex PCR, and TCRdb holds only the in-frame ones, with some missing. The top ten hold 7.5% to 9.5% of the sample, which has about 8,200 clones, 77% seen once. This clone was detected a few times. The antigen is not known. V was clipped by 7 bases and J by 7 bases; unmatched bases: 13. The germline V gene encodes CDR1 LNHDA and CDR2 SQIVND (reference sequence). CDR3 length equals 15 residues. V and J are TRBV19 and TRBJ1-1, with TRBD1 matching 9 bases. The receptor comes from an adult with Crohn's disease. Sequencing input: ileal tissue. CDR3 nucleotides: TGTGCCAGTACGGAGGACAGGGGCCCCCTTGGTGAAGCTTTCTTT. Its translation is CASTEDRGPLGEAFF.